Each of the 20 T cell receptor beta chains below was sequenced from the same sample in a study of tumor-infiltrating lymphocytes in localized non-small cell lung cancer. Produced via immunoSEQ multiplex PCR; TCRdb's table is partial and in-frame only. The sample contains tens of thousands of clones, 73% of which appear only once. Material for sequencing was lung tumor tissue. These receptor sequences come from a human donor with non-small cell lung cancer.

In this sample, this clone turned up once. The chain joins TRBV4-2 to TRBJ2-2, with D perhaps matching TRBD1 (6 bases). CDR1 is LGHNA, CDR2 YNFKEQ, per germline. The ends were cut back, 2 bases at V and 2 bases at J, with 18 bases in the middle. The CDR3 is 18 amino acids. This CDR3 is CASSQPRDNRLNTGELFF. Written as DNA, the CDR3 is TGTGCCAGCAGCCAACCCCGGGACAACAGATTAAACACCGGGGAGCTGTTTTTT.

This chain connects TRBV19 to TRBJ1-5; maybe TRBD1 (6 bases). Germline CDR1 reads LNHDA; CDR2 reads SQIVND (reference sequence). Trimming removed 7 bases at V and 1 base at J, with 14 bases between. The CDR3 loop spans 15 amino acids. CDR3 in DNA: TGTGCCAGTATCTCGGACAGCGCAAGCAATCAGCCCCAGCATTTT. Protein sequence: CASISDSASNQPQHF.

This clone was picked up a small number of times. The V and J genes are TRBV29-1 and TRBJ2-2; D remains unclear. The CDR3 runs to 13 residues. With 5 bases removed from V and 6 bases from J, the gap between germline ends came to 13 bases. CDR1 and CDR2 (germline): SQVTM, ANQGSEA. This chain's CDR3 is CSVLPTSPGELFF. In DNA, the CDR3 is TGCAGCGTTCTCCCAACCTCTCCCGGGGAGCTGTTTTTT.

This rearrangement joins TRBV6-5 to TRBJ2-1, with 9 nucleotides matching TRBD1. Losses at the gene ends were 4 bases for V and 12 bases for J; bases not matched to a gene: 7. Germline loops: CDR1 MNHEY, CDR2 SVGAGI. The CDR3 is 13 residues long. The chain's CDR3 is CASSWGTGLAQFF. The CDR3 region has the DNA TGTGCCAGCAGTTGGGGGACAGGGCTTGCGCAGTTCTTC.

The chain couples TRBV20-1 to TRBJ2-1; D is unresolved. The V end lost 2 bases, the J end lost 7 bases, and 6 bases lay between the germline ends. CDR1 is DFQATT and CDR2 is SNEGSKA in the germline V gene (reference sequence). CDR3 length: 11 residues. The CDR3 DNA follows: TGCAGTGCTAGACCTATAAATGAGCAGTTCTTC. It translates to CSARPINEQFF.

The chain employs TRBV7-2 and TRBJ2-2; 9 bases fit TRBD1. This CDR3 has 15 residues. Germline values: CDR1 SGHTA, CDR2 FQGNSA. With V trimmed by 1 base and J by 4 bases, 1 base remained unmatched. The CDR3 DNA reads as TGTGCCAGCAGCTTAGACAGGGGGCGCACCGGGGAGCTGTTTTTT. Protein: CASSLDRGRTGELFF.

The chain combines TRBV4-2 with TRBJ2-7, with a possible D match to TRBD2 (5 bases). In germline, CDR1 is LGHNA, CDR2 YNFKEQ. Trimming shortened V by 1 base and J by 7 bases, and 5 bases separated the two germline ends. The CDR3 consists of 11 residues. The CDR3 bases are TGTGCCAGCAGCCAAGCGGGGGAGCAGTACTTC. As protein: CASSQAGEQYF.

In nucleotides, the CDR3 is TGTGCCTGGACTCGGGGGGGGCCCTGGAATGAGCAGTTCTTC. Encoded protein: CAWTRGGPWNEQFF. The genes are TRBV30 and TRBJ2-1, with 8 bases matching TRBD2. CDR1 GTSNPN and CDR2 SVGIG come from the germline V gene (reference sequence). Germline trimming cut 4 bases from V and 7 bases from J; bases unmatched to any gene: 9. This CDR3 region has 14 residues.

By share of the sample, this clone is medium-sized (0.01 to 0.1%). The V and J genes are TRBV10-2 and TRBJ2-7; the D call may be TRBD1 or TRBD2 (6 bases each). V shed 3 bases and J shed 2 bases, with 14 bases lying between them. There are 15 residues in the CDR3. Germline V CDR1 and CDR2: WSHSY, SAAADI. The CDR3 DNA sequence: TGCGCCAGCAGTGAAGGGGCAGGGGAGGCCTACGAGCAGTACTTC. This codes for CASSEGAGEAYEQYF.

The chain links TRBV7-6 to TRBJ2-1; 7 bases are a match to TRBD1. Trimming at V came to 4 bases and at J to 10 bases, leaving 13 bases not matched to a gene. Germline V CDR1 and CDR2: SGHVS, FNYEAQ. CDR3 length: 15 residues. In DNA, the CDR3 is TGTGCCAGCAGCTCTATAGCCGCAGGGGGTTACGAGCAGTTCTTC. The encoded protein is CASSSIAAGGYEQFF.

This chain uses TRBV18 with TRBJ2-1; TRBD2 agrees at 11 bases. Trimming removed 6 bases from V and 2 bases from J; junction bases left unmatched: 12. Germline CDR1 is KGHSH and CDR2 is LQKENI. There are 18 residues in the CDR3. CDR3 sequence: CASSPIITSGGAYNEQFF. The CDR3 coding sequence is TGTGCCAGCTCCCCAATTATAACTAGCGGGGGAGCCTACAATGAGCAGTTCTTC.

V gene TRBV9 combines with J gene TRBJ2-3; weak D call: TRBD2 (5 bases). Deletions cut 4 bases from V and 1 base from J, with 16 bases between. This CDR3 is 16 amino acids long. Germline V CDR1 and CDR2: SGDLS, YYNGEE. CDR3 in DNA: TGTGCCAGCAGCCCCCGACGGGGAAGTGGCACAGATACGCAGTATTTT. Translated: CASSPRRGSGTDTQYF. Full variable domain (remainder filled in from reference TRBV9 and TRBJ2-3): DSGVTQTPKHLITATGQRVTLRCSPRSGDLSVYWYQQSLDQGLQFLIQYYNGEERAKGNILERFSAQQFPDLHSELNLSSLELGDSALYFCASSPRRGSGTDTQYFGPGTRLTVL.

The CDR3 sequence is CASGFAGVSQPQHF. In DNA, the CDR3 is TGTGCTAGTGGTTTTGCGGGAGTGAGTCAGCCCCAGCATTTT. This chain joins TRBV12-5 and TRBJ1-5; D is undetermined. Trimming took 3 bases from V and 6 from J, leaving 12 bases between them. Germline CDR1 reads LGHNT; CDR2 reads FRNRAP. The length of the CDR3 is 14 residues.

The chain has TRBV5-1 and TRBJ2-1, with TRBD1 as a possible D gene (6 bases). V lost 0 bases, J lost 6 bases, and 10 bases lay in between. Germline loops: CDR1 SGHRS, CDR2 YFSETQ. The CDR3 has 14 amino acids. CDR3 DNA sequence: TGCGCCAGCAGCTTGGCCCCAGGGGCCAATGAGCAGTTCTTC. It translates to CASSLAPGANEQFF.

In the case of this clone: An end of the junction does not agree with germline; a read error may underlie this. The J gene is TRBJ1-1, the V gene TRBV18, with 11 bases aligning to TRBD1. Per germline, CDR1 KGHSH and CDR2 LQKENI. This CDR3 is built from 17 residues. CDR3 in DNA: TGTGCCAGCTCATCCCAACCGGGACAGGGGGGGGACACTGAAGCTTTCTTC. It translates to CASSSQPGQGGDTEAFF.

The chain employs TRBV6-1 and TRBJ1-6; TRBD1 matches 7 bases. Germline CDR1 MNHNS, CDR2 SASEGT. The CDR3 is made up of 18 amino acids. Trimming at V came to 6 bases and at J to 3 bases, leaving 14 bases not matched to a gene. CDR3 nucleotides: TGTGCCAGCAGGGAATTAGGCGACTGGACAGGCTATAATTCACCCCTCCACTTT. Its protein is CASRELGDWTGYNSPLHF.

The chain links TRBV15 to TRBJ1-2, with 9 bases identical to TRBD1. CDR1 LNHNV and CDR2 YYDKDF come from the germline V gene (reference sequence). With 5 bases clipped from V and 5 bases from J, the junction kept 18 bases outside the gene matches. CDR3 length: 18 amino acids. As DNA, the CDR3 is TGTGCCACCAGCCCCCAACGTCCCCTACAGGGGGCTAGGTATGGCTACACCTTC. Its translation: CATSPQRPLQGARYGYTF.

The gene calls are TRBV5-1 and TRBJ2-2, with 9 bases aligning to TRBD1. The CDR3 runs 15 residues. J was trimmed by 6 bases and V by 1 base; bases with no gene match: 4. Germline V lookup: CDR1 SGHRS, CDR2 YFSETQ. The CDR3 region has the DNA TGCGCCAGCAGCTTGTTACAGGGGGCCCCCGGGGAGCTGTTTTTT. It translates to CASSLLQGAPGELFF.

The genes are TRBV5-1 and TRBJ2-5, with no clear D. The CDR3 runs to 15 residues. Trimming pared 1 base from V and 4 bases from J, leaving 14 bases between. Germline values: CDR1 SGHRS, CDR2 YFSETQ. The DNA of the CDR3 is TGCGCCAGCAGCTTGAGTCCGGGTTGGGGAGAGACCCAGTACTTC. This codes for CASSLSPGWGETQYF.

This clone has a single count. The chain combines TRBV4-1 with TRBJ2-1; no clear D gene. CDR1 MGHRA and CDR2 YSYEKL come from the germline V gene. The CDR3 length is 16 residues. V shed 1 base and J shed 3 bases, with 13 bases lying between them. CDR3 in amino acids: CASSQVDLVSYNEQFF. For the CDR3, the DNA is TGCGCCAGCAGCCAAGTTGATCTAGTAAGCTACAATGAGCAGTTCTTC.